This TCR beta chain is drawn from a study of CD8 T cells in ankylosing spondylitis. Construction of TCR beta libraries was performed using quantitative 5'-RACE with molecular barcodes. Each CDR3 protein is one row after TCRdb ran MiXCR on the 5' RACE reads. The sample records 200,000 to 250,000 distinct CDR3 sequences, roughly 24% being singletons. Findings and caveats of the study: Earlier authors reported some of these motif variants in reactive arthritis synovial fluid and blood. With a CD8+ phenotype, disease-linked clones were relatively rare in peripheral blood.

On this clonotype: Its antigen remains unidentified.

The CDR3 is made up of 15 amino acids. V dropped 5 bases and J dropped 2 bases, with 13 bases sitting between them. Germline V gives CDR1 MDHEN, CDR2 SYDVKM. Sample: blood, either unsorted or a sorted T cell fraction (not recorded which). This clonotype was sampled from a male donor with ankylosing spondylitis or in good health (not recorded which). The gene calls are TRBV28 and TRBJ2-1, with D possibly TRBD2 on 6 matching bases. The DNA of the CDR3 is TGTGCCAGCAGTCCCGGGGGACTGACCTACAATGAGCAGTTCTTC. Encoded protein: CASSPGGLTYNEQFF.